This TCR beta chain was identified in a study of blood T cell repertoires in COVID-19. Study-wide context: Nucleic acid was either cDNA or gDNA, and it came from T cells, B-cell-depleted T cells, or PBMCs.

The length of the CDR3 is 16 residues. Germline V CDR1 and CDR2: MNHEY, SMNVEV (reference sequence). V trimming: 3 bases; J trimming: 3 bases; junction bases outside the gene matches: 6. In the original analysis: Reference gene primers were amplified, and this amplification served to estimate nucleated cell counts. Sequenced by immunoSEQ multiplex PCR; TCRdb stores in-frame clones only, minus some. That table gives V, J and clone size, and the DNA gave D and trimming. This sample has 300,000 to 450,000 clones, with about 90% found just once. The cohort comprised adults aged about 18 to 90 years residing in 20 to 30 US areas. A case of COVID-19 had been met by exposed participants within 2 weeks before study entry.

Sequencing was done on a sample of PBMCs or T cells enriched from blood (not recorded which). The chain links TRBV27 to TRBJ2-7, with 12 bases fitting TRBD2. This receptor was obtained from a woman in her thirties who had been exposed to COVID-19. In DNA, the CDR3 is TGTGCCAGCAGTTTTCTAGCGGGAGGGGGAAACTACGAGCAGTACTTC. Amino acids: CASSFLAGGGNYEQYF.